In its sample, the clone carrying this T cell receptor beta chain was seen once. At one end, the junction sequence differs from germline, possibly due to a read error. The sample comes from a study of tumor and adjacent non-tumor tissue in lung cancer. The CDR3 has 15 amino acids. Three rounds of nested PCR, following a modified ARM-PCR protocol, produced the TCRbeta library. TCRdb used MiXCR to reprocess the multiplex PCR reads, holding one entry per CDR3 protein. The sample has about 140,000 distinct CDR3 sequences, around 67% seen once. This sample's RNA came from whole unsorted tissue. Newly diagnosed lung cancer patients had thoracic surgery in China, August–November 2014, without prior chemotherapy.

Source material: lung tumor tissue. This TCR was recovered from a man in his fifties or sixties with small cell lung cancer. The rearrangement uses TRBV12-3 or TRBV12-4 and TRBJ2-5; D possibly corresponds to TRBD1 (5 bases). The CDR3 DNA follows: TGTGCCAGCAGTTTGACTGGACACCGACAAGAGACTCAGTACTTC. This translates into CASSLTGHRQETQYF.